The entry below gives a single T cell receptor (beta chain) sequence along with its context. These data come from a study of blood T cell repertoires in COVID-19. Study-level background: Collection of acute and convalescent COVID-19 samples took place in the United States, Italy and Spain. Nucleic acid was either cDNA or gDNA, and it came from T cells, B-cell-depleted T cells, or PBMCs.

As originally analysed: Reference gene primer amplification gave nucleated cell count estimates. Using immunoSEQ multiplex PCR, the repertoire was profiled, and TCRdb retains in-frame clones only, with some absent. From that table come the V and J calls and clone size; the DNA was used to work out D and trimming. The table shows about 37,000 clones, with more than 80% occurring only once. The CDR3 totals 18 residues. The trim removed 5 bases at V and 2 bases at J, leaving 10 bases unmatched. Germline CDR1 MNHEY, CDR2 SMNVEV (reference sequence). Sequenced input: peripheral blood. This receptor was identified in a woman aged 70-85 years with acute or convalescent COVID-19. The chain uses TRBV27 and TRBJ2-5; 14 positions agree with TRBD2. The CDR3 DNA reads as TGTGCCAGCAGTCTTACCGGGACTAGCGGGAGAACACAAGAGACCCAGTACTTC. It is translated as CASSLTGTSGRTQETQYF.